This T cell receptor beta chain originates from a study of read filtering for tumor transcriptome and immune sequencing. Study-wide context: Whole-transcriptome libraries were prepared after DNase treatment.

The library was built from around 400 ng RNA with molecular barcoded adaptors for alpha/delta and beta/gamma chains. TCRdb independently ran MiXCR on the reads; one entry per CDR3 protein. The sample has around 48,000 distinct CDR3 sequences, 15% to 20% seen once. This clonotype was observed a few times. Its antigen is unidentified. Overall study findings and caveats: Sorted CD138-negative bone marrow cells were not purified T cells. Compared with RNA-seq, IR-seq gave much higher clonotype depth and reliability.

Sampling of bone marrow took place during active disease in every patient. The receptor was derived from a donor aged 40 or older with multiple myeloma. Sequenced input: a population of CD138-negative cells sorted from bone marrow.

The CDR3 nucleotides read TGTGCCAGCAGCTTAGTCGGCGGTGAGAACACTGAAGCTTTCTTT. Translating gives CASSLVGGENTEAFF. The rearrangement links TRBV13 to TRBJ1-1; unclear D gene. V lost 1 base to trimming and J lost 1 base, with 10 bases between them. In germline, CDR1 is PRHDT, CDR2 FYEKMQ (reference sequence). The CDR3 sequence is 15 residues long.